The 18 T cell receptor beta chains presented below share a single source sample, sequenced in a study of cytomegalovirus exposure and HLA in healthy donors. The table came from immunoSEQ multiplex PCR; TCRdb's copy has only in-frame clones and leaves some out. The sample includes tens of thousands of clones, 85% to 95% of them seen just once. The sample was PBMCs. The receptors were gathered from a young woman in good health and CMV-seronegative.

This chain uses TRBV5-6 with TRBJ1-4, with D perhaps TRBD1 (6 bases). The CDR3 covers 14 residues. V was trimmed by 4 bases and J by 8 bases, leaving 15 bases between them. Germline V gene lookup returns CDR1 SGHDT and CDR2 YYEEEE. The CDR3 DNA reads TGTGCCAGCAGCCTCGGGGGGGCGGAAGAAAAACTGTTTTTT. Translating it yields CASSLGGAEEKLFF. Complete variable domain (other parts from reference TRBV5-6 and TRBJ1-4): DAGVTQSPTHLIKTRGQQVTLRCSPKSGHDTVSWYQQALGQGPQFIFQYYEEEERQRGNFPDRFSGHQFPNYSSELNVNALLLGDSALYLCASSLGGAEEKLFFGSGTQLSVL.

The chain combines TRBV12-5 with TRBJ2-1; 8 nucleotides match TRBD2. CDR3 length: 16 amino acids. Looked up from germline, CDR1 is LGHNT and CDR2 is FRNRAP. V trimming: 7 bases; J trimming: 2 bases; junction bases outside the gene matches: 10. The CDR3 is CASALYGRGAYNEQFF. The CDR3 nucleotides read TGTGCTAGTGCCCTATACGGGCGGGGGGCCTACAATGAGCAGTTCTTC.

On this clone: Within the sample, other DNA sequences also encode this same CDR3. The V gene is TRBV5-1, the J gene TRBJ1-1, with 7 bases that match TRBD1. Losses at the gene ends were 0 bases for V and 6 bases for J; bases not matched to a gene: 2. CDR3 size: 13 residues. Per germline, CDR1 SGHRS and CDR2 YFSETQ. CDR3 sequence reads: CASSLGQGAEAFF. CDR3 DNA: TGCGCCAGCAGCTTGGGCCAGGGGGCTGAAGCTTTCTTT.

The chain carries TRBV11-2 and TRBJ2-7, with TRBD2 as a possible D gene (6 bases). Trimming left V 7 bases short and J 0 bases short, with 19 bases between. This CDR3 has 16 amino acids. Germline CDR1 reads SGHAT; CDR2 reads FQNNGV. The CDR3 region is CASNPRDWSPSYEQYF. CDR3 nucleotide sequence: TGTGCCAGCAACCCCCGGGACTGGAGTCCCTCCTACGAGCAGTACTTC.

In this sample, this clone turned up once. This rearrangement joins TRBV5-4 to TRBJ2-3, with D tentatively TRBD2 (6 bases). CDR1 is SGHNT, CDR2 YYREEE, per germline (reference sequence). This CDR3 region has 16 residues. V was shortened by 0 bases and J by 4 bases, with 15 bases between the two germline ends. The CDR3 here is CASSLAAGKGPDTQYF. In DNA, the CDR3 is TGTGCCAGCAGCTTGGCGGCGGGAAAGGGGCCAGATACGCAGTATTTT. The variable domain in full, with the rest retrieved from reference TRBV5-4 and TRBJ2-3, is ETGVTQSPTHLIKTRGQQVTLRCSSQSGHNTVSWYQQALGQGPQFIFQYYREEENGRGNFPPRFSGLQFPNYSSELNVNALELDDSALYLCASSLAAGKGPDTQYFGPGTRLTVL.

The chain is built from TRBV7-9 and TRBJ2-7; a possible D gene is TRBD2 (5 bases). The V and J ends lost 1 base and 3 bases respectively, with 10 bases between them. The CDR3 covers 14 residues. Germline V gene lookup returns CDR1 SEHNR and CDR2 FQNEAQ (reference sequence). This chain's CDR3 is CASSLGLAFYEQYF. The DNA for the CDR3 is TGTGCCAGCAGCTTAGGGCTAGCTTTCTACGAGCAGTACTTC.

The CDR3 reads CASSEAGTTFPQPQHF. In nucleotides, the CDR3 is TGTGCCAGCAGTGAGGCAGGGACAACCTTTCCTCAGCCCCAGCATTTT. The V call is TRBV2, the J call TRBJ1-5, with D tentatively TRBD1 (6 bases). Germline lookup yields CDR1 SNHLY and CDR2 FYNNEI. This CDR3 is 16 amino acids long. The V gene lost 3 bases and the J gene lost 6 bases, with 18 bases spanning the gap.

The V call is TRBV19, the J call TRBJ1-5; weak D call: TRBD1 (5 bases). The CDR3 loop spans 15 amino acids. Germline assignment: CDR1 LNHDA and CDR2 SQIVND (reference sequence). Between the trimmed V and J ends, which lost 10 bases and 1 base, there was a span of 17 bases. CDR3 loop: CATGGEGVSNQPQHF. DNA for the CDR3: TGTGCCACCGGTGGAGAAGGGGTGAGCAATCAGCCCCAGCATTTT.

This chain joins TRBV6-1 and TRBJ2-1; 10 nucleotides match TRBD1. In germline, CDR1 is MNHNS, CDR2 SASEGT. This CDR3 has 15 residues. The ends lost 7 bases at V and 4 bases at J; junction bases unmatched: 7. As DNA, the CDR3 is TGTGCCAGCATCGGACGGGACAGGGGATACAATGAGCAGTTCTTC. Translating it yields CASIGRDRGYNEQFF.

The chain is built from TRBV27 and TRBJ2-1, with 10 nucleotides matching TRBD2. The J segment lost 8 bases and the V segment lost 3 bases, leaving 13 bases of the junction unmatched. From germline, CDR1 is MNHEY and CDR2 SMNVEV (reference sequence). CDR3 length equals 17 residues. The chain's CDR3 is CASSFKVAGGPLHEQFF. The CDR3 DNA reads as TGTGCCAGCAGTTTCAAAGTAGCGGGAGGCCCCCTCCATGAGCAGTTCTTC.

This clone was detected only once. The chain links TRBV5-1 to TRBJ2-1; D is possibly TRBD2 (6 bases). V lost 4 bases and J lost 2, with 16 bases in between. The length of the CDR3 is 16 residues. Germline V lookup: CDR1 SGHRS, CDR2 YFSETQ. CDR3 loop: CASSTLTSPAYNEQFF. CDR3 sequence (DNA): TGCGCCAGCAGCACCTTGACTAGTCCTGCCTACAATGAGCAGTTCTTC.

The rearrangement links TRBV6-5 to TRBJ2-1; TRBD2 matches 10 bases. J was trimmed by 4 bases and V by 6 bases; bases with no gene match: 6. The germline V gene has CDR1 MNHEY and CDR2 SVGAGI. There are 15 residues in the CDR3. The CDR3 DNA sequence: TGTGCCAGCAGCCGTAGCGGGAGGTCTTACAATGAGCAGTTCTTC. Its protein is CASSRSGRSYNEQFF.

The V gene is TRBV15, the J gene TRBJ2-5, with 8 bases matching TRBD2. The CDR3 length is 16 residues. CDR1 and CDR2 (germline): LNHNV, YYDKDF (reference sequence). The ends lost 0 bases at V and 7 bases at J; junction bases unmatched: 10. The CDR3 sequence is CATSRDGTGLEGTQYF. The CDR3 bases are TGTGCCACCAGCAGAGATGGCACGGGACTAGAGGGGACCCAGTACTTC.

The chain joins TRBV6-5 to TRBJ2-7, with 9 bases lining up with TRBD1. Germline V CDR1 and CDR2: MNHEY, SVGAGI. The CDR3 has 14 amino acids. The junction had 8 bases not matched to a gene; V was cut back by 7 bases and J by 4 bases. DNA of the CDR3: TGTGCCAGCAACCAACAGGGGGCTAATTACGAGCAGTACTTC. Protein: CASNQQGANYEQYF.

The V and J genes are TRBV6-5 and TRBJ2-7; D ambiguous. Germline values: CDR1 MNHEY, CDR2 SVGAGI. V was cut by 4 bases and J by 0 bases, with 13 bases left in between. The CDR3 is made up of 15 amino acids. CDR3 sequence: CASSFTVLSSYEQYF. The CDR3 DNA is TGTGCCAGCAGTTTCACCGTCTTGAGCTCCTACGAGCAGTACTTC.

The rearrangement links TRBV7-2 to TRBJ1-5; unclear D gene. Germline V gene lookup returns CDR1 SGHTA and CDR2 FQGNSA. The CDR3 has 18 amino acids. Trimming removed 3 bases at V and 0 bases at J, with 18 bases between. The CDR3 spells CASSFTALLRYSNQPQHF. The CDR3 bases are TGTGCCAGCAGCTTTACAGCCCTCCTACGGTATAGCAATCAGCCCCAGCATTTT.

This chain joins TRBV7-2 and TRBJ2-3; 10 bases match TRBD2. CDR1 and CDR2 (germline): SGHTA, FQGNSA. The CDR3 runs to 15 residues. V lost 5 bases and J lost 5; bases outside the gene matches: 7. The chain's CDR3 is CASSTLAGAGDTQYF. The CDR3 bases are TGTGCCAGCAGCACCCTAGCGGGAGCGGGAGATACGCAGTATTTT.

The rearrangement links TRBV7-6 to TRBJ1-6, with D uncertain. Trimming took 4 bases from V and 13 from J, leaving 11 bases between them. The CDR3 sequence is 12 residues long. Germline assignment: CDR1 SGHVS and CDR2 FNYEAQ. This CDR3 is CASSSGSAPLHF. CDR3 in DNA: TGTGCCAGCAGCTCGGGGAGTGCGCCCCTCCACTTT.